The present entry profiles one TCR beta chain with its context. Its specificity is unknown. These data come from a study of Ad26.COV2.S vaccination and SARS-CoV-2 variants. Whole-study context: Dosing was one shot or two shots 56 days apart. Points from the study as a whole: It was found that vaccine and placebo recipients had similar non-spike TCR breadth.

Here immunoSEQ multiplex PCR was the method, and the copy in TCRdb shows in-frame clones only, minus some. The sample carries 350,000 to 550,000 clones, roughly 89% recorded once. The treatment is: 15 to 20 received Ad26.COV2.S at low or high dose, single or two shots; about 5 received placebo; per-sample allocation not given. Day 63 following the first vaccine or placebo injection was when the samples were taken. This Boston cohort included adults aged 18-55 years. The sequence was collected from a person between 18 and 59 years old who received the Ad26.COV2.S COVID-19 vaccine or a placebo. The source material was peripheral blood, sampled in a trial of Ad26.COV2.S vaccine versus placebo.

CDR3 sequence (DNA): TGTGCCAGCAGCTTACGGGTGATCGACAGGACCGGCAGCGGGAGGGACACAGATACGCAGTATTTT. Its protein product is CASSLRVIDRTGSGRDTDTQYF. The V call is TRBV7-3, the J call TRBJ2-3; 10 positions agree with TRBD2. Per the germline V gene, CDR1 is SGHTA and CDR2 is FQGTGA. This CDR3 region has 22 residues. Trimming cost V 2 bases and J 2 bases; bases outside gene matches: 22.